One sample yielded the 15 T cell receptor beta chains listed below, sequenced in a study of beta chain features in type 1 diabetes. Notes on the study in general: TCRB CDR3s from Type 1 diabetes patients were moderately but significantly shorter in all four CD4+ subsets.

No antigen has been assigned to these receptors. The study reverse transcribed the entire isolated RNA, so it sequenced expressed TCRB transcripts. The method was immunoSEQ multiplex PCR; TCRdb's version includes in-frame clones alone and lacks a portion of them. Altogether some 700,000 clones are present, 13% being singletons, with the ten largest covering about 0.02%. Material for sequencing was naive CD4+ T cells from blood. These receptors were collected from a man between 18 and 29 years old with type 1 diabetes.

The rearrangement joins TRBV6-5 to TRBJ2-2; D unclear. This CDR3 spans 15 amino acids. Germline values: CDR1 MNHEY, CDR2 SVGAGI. Trimming took off 7 bases at V and 0 bases at J, with 12 bases between the two ends. In DNA form, the CDR3 reads TGTGCCAGCACACAACGGACCTCGAACACCGGGGAGCTGTTTTTT. It codes for CASTQRTSNTGELFF.

The chain combines TRBV18 with TRBJ1-2; the D is unclear. Trimming shortened V by 8 bases and J by 1 base, and 23 bases separated the two germline ends. Germline CDR1 is KGHSH and CDR2 is LQKENI. This CDR3 region has 17 residues. In nucleotides, the CDR3 is TGTGCCAGCACAGATTATCCGCCGGGAGTGATTAACTATGGCTACACCTTC. This gives the protein CASTDYPPGVINYGYTF. Using reference TRBV18 and TRBJ1-2 for the parts outside the CDR3, the full variable domain is NAGVMQNPRHLVRRRGQEARLRCSPMKGHSHVYWYRQLPEEGLKFMVYLQKENIIDESGMPKERFSAEFPKEGPSILRIQQVVRGDSAAYFCASTDYPPGVINYGYTFGSGTRLTVV.

The genes are TRBV6-5 and TRBJ1-6, with D tentatively TRBD1 (6 bases). Per germline, CDR1 MNHEY and CDR2 SVGAGI. The CDR3 consists of 16 residues. V shed 0 bases and J shed 6 bases, with 12 bases lying between them. The CDR3 region is CASSYSYDRPNSPLHF. The DNA of the CDR3 is TGTGCCAGCAGTTACTCCTACGACAGGCCTAATTCACCCCTCCACTTT.

The V gene is TRBV7-9, the J gene TRBJ1-1; no firm D call. The CDR3 spans 15 residues. Germline-derived CDR1 and CDR2 are SEHNR and FQNEAQ (reference sequence). Trimming cost V 2 bases and J 1 base, with 11 bases left between them. The CDR3 DNA follows: TGTGCCAGCAGCTTAATGGGTAATCCGAACACTGAAGCTTTCTTT. Residues: CASSLMGNPNTEAFF. Looking up the rest from reference TRBV7-9 and TRBJ1-1 gives the full variable domain: DTGVSQNPRHKITKRGQNVTFRCDPISEHNRLYWYRQTLGQGPEFLTYFQNEAQLEKSRLLSDRFSAERPKGSFSTLEIQRTEQGDSAMYLCASSLMGNPNTEAFFGQGTRLTVV.

This clone was found a few times. This sample also contains other DNA sequences that code for the same CDR3. V gene TRBV5-1 combines with J gene TRBJ2-5, with unresolved D. The CDR3 is 13 amino acids. Per the germline V gene, CDR1 is SGHRS and CDR2 is YFSETQ. V was clipped by 0 bases and J by 1 base, with 4 bases between them. The CDR3 reads CASSLGSQETQYF. CDR3 in DNA: TGCGCCAGCAGCTTGGGCAGCCAAGAGACCCAGTACTTC.

In this sample, this clone turned up a few times. The rearrangement uses TRBV4-2 and TRBJ2-3; 9 bases are a match to TRBD2. Germline CDR1 reads LGHNA; CDR2 reads YNFKEQ. CDR3 length equals 16 residues. The ends lost 0 bases at V and 4 bases at J; junction bases unmatched: 5. The CDR3 DNA follows: TGTGCCAGCAGCCAAGAGAGCGGGGGGCGGGCAGATACGCAGTATTTT. Translation gives CASSQESGGRADTQYF.

The sample holds a few counts of this clone. The J gene is TRBJ1-6, the V gene TRBV14, with D perhaps TRBD1 (5 bases). CDR1 and CDR2 (germline): SGHDN, FVKESK. V was clipped by 10 bases and J by 8 bases, with 12 bases between them. This CDR3 is 12 amino acids long. In nucleotides, the CDR3 is TGTGCCACGGCGACAGCTCATTCACCCCTCCACTTT. Its translation: CATATAHSPLHF.

Only a few counts were recorded for this clone. The CDR3 bases are TGCGCCAGCAGCTTTGGGACTAGCGGGGCCTACACCGGGGAGCTGTTTTTT. Translating gives CASSFGTSGAYTGELFF. The rearrangement links TRBV5-1 to TRBJ2-2; 13 bases agree with TRBD2. V shed 2 bases and J 3 bases; nucleotides not matched to a gene: 4. The CDR3 runs 17 residues. Germline CDR1 SGHRS, CDR2 YFSETQ.

This clone was seen a few times. The chain carries TRBV12-5 and TRBJ1-4; 11 bases match TRBD1. The V segment lost 1 base and the J segment 13 bases; nucleotides outside the gene matches: 2. From germline, CDR1 is LGHNT and CDR2 FRNRAP. This CDR3 comprises 13 residues. Here the CDR3 reads CASGLDGTGGLFF. CDR3 DNA: TGTGCTAGTGGTTTGGACGGGACAGGGGGACTGTTTTTT.

This clone was counted only a few times. CDR3 in DNA: TGTGCCATCAGGTCGACAGTCCCAAGCTCTGGAAACACCATATATTTT. The encoded protein is CAIRSTVPSSGNTIYF. The V call is TRBV10-3, the J call TRBJ1-3, with D perhaps matching TRBD1 (5 bases). This CDR3 region has 16 residues. Trimming cost V 6 bases and J 0 bases, with 15 bases left between them. CDR1 is ENHRY and CDR2 is SYGVKD in the germline V gene.

This clone was detected a few times. The chain links TRBV18 to TRBJ2-1; maybe TRBD2 (7 bases). Trimming took 3 bases from V and 8 from J, leaving 17 bases between them. CDR3 length: 15 amino acids. Germline V lookup: CDR1 KGHSH, CDR2 LQKENI. The chain's CDR3 is CASSPAGGGGHEQFF. DNA of the CDR3: TGTGCCAGCTCACCTGCTGGGGGCGGGGGACATGAGCAGTTCTTC.

This clone occurred a few times. Here the CDR3 reads CASSLLGQPNYGYTF. CDR3 nucleotide sequence: TGTGCCAGCAGCTTACTGGGTCAGCCAAACTATGGCTACACCTTC. V usage is TRBV7-9 and J usage is TRBJ1-2; D ambiguous. The germline CDR1 and CDR2 sequences are SEHNR and FQNEAQ (reference sequence). This CDR3 contains 15 residues. Trimming removed 2 bases at V and 2 bases at J, with 12 bases between.

The chain employs TRBV7-2 and TRBJ2-5; D not resolved. The CDR3 has 12 residues. The ends were cut back, 1 base at V and 4 bases at J, with 4 bases in the middle. Germline lookup yields CDR1 SGHTA and CDR2 FQGNSA. The DNA of the CDR3 is TGTGCCAGCAGCTTAGTCGCAGAGACCCAGTACTTC. Its translation: CASSLVAETQYF.

This clone occurred a few times. The chain links TRBV7-8 to TRBJ2-5; possibly TRBD1 for D (6 bases). Trimming shortened V by 6 bases and J by 1 base, and 21 bases separated the two germline ends. Germline assignment: CDR1 SGHVS and CDR2 FQNEAQ. This CDR3 has 17 residues. The CDR3 DNA is TGTGCCAGCAGTATAGAGGTCCTCGGACAGCTCCAAGAGACCCAGTACTTC. Encoded protein: CASSIEVLGQLQETQYF.

The sample holds a few counts of this clone. The V gene is TRBV29-1, the J gene TRBJ2-1; D possibly corresponds to TRBD1 (5 bases). This CDR3 is built from 13 residues. The V gene lost 1 base and the J gene lost 5 bases, with 9 bases spanning the gap. Germline V gives CDR1 SQVTM, CDR2 ANQGSEA. CDR3 amino acids: CSVEGTYNNEQFF. The CDR3 DNA follows: TGCAGCGTTGAAGGGACATATAACAATGAGCAGTTCTTC.